This TCR beta chain was identified in a study of blood T cell repertoires in COVID-19. The CDR3 runs 18 residues. Germline CDR1 reads LGHDT; CDR2 reads YNNKEL (reference sequence). Trimming cost V 3 bases and J 3 bases, with 20 bases left between them. Grouping used clinical history reported by participants in a survey and questionnaire. This clone was seen just once. Repertoires were generated with immunoSEQ multiplex PCR, while TCRdb's copy carries only in-frame clones and drops some. The table shows about 270,000 clones, with 85% to 90% occurring only once. The clonotype originates from a man aged 18 to 29 who had recovered from COVID-19. The genes are TRBV3-1 (or the pseudogene TRBV3-2) and TRBJ2-2; maybe TRBD2 (6 bases). The sample comprised PBMCs or T cells enriched from blood (not recorded which). CDR3 loop: CASSQGWAAGTYTGELFF. The CDR3 DNA is TGTGCCAGCAGCCAGGGCTGGGCGGCGGGGACGTACACCGGGGAGCTGTTTTTT.